Sequencing of this T cell receptor beta chain was carried out in a study of T cells after yellow fever vaccination. Study observations and caveats: Repertoires obtained by FACS sorting could include abundant clonotypes that entered as contaminants from the bulk population.

TCRdb processed the 5' RACE reads anew with MiXCR; each CDR3 protein has one entry. The sample has fewer than 500,000 distinct CDR3 sequences, around 20% seen once. As to this clonotype: Its antigen is as yet unknown.

The receptor was derived from a man aged 18 to 29 who received the YFV17D yellow fever vaccine. This sample comprised PBMCs, obtained before the yellow fever booster vaccination.

The CDR3 spells CASSPLSSTEAFF. DNA of the CDR3: TGTGCCAGCTCACCGTTAAGCAGCACTGAAGCTTTCTTT. The chain joins TRBV18 to TRBJ1-1, with D uncertain. Trimming shortened V by 3 bases and J by 4 bases, and 9 bases separated the two germline ends. This CDR3 contains 13 residues. Germline V gene sequence: CDR1 KGHSH, CDR2 LQKENI.